This note documents a single T cell receptor (beta chain) sequence. The sample is drawn from a study of T cell changes during pregnancy in multiple sclerosis. Germline CDR1 is SGHTA and CDR2 is FQGNSA. The ends lost 5 bases at V and 3 bases at J; junction bases unmatched: 5. The CDR3 sequence is 14 residues long. Clones were read by immunoSEQ multiplex PCR, and TCRdb kept only the in-frame ones, dropping some. The data hold some 74,000 clones, with approximately 92% observed a single time. This sequence was found in a female donor with multiple sclerosis, enrolled in a pregnancy study. The rearrangement joins TRBV7-2 to TRBJ2-7; TRBD1 aligns across 9 bases. Sequenced material: peripheral blood, taken before pregnancy. The CDR3 spells CASSRPGQGYEQYF. Here the CDR3 DNA reads TGTGCCAGCAGCCGCCCGGGACAGGGCTACGAGCAGTACTTC.